This TCR beta chain was observed in a study of T cells after yellow fever vaccination. TCRdb reprocessed the 5' RACE reads with MiXCR, giving one entry per CDR3 protein. The repertoire has roughly 15,000 distinct CDR3 sequences, around 4% of them found once; the top ten carry less than 0.45%. This clonotype was recorded many times. The V end was cut by 3 bases, the J end by 5 bases, with 5 bases between. The CDR3 is made up of 11 amino acids. Germline V gene lookup returns CDR1 MNHEY and CDR2 SMNVEV (reference sequence). The chain joins TRBV27 to TRBJ2-7; D is unresolved. The sequence was obtained from a man aged 25 to 40 who received the YFV17D yellow fever vaccine. The source was PBMCs, either bulk or a sorted T-cell subset (CD4+, CD8+, memory, or dextramer-sorted; not recorded which), collected 15 days after the yellow fever booster vaccination. In nucleotides, the CDR3 is TGTGCCAGCAGTTTCGGCCACGAGCAGTACTTC. Encoded protein: CASSFGHEQYF.